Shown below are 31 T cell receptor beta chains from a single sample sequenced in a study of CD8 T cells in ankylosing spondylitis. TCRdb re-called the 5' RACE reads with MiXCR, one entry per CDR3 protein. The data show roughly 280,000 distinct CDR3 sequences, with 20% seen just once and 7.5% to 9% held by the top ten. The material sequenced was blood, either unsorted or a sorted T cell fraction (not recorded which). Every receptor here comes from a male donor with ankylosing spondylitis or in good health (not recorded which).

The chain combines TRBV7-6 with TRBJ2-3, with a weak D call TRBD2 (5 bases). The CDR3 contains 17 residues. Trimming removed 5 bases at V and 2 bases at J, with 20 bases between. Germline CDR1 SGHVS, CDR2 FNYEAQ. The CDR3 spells CASSPLLGLEDTDTQYF. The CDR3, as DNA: TGTGCCAGCAGCCCGCTGCTCGGACTGGAGGACACAGATACGCAGTATTTT. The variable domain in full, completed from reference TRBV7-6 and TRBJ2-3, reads GAGVSQSPRYKVTKRGQDVALRCDPISGHVSLYWYRQALGQGPEFLTYFNYEAQQDKSGLPNDRFSAERPEGSISTLTIQRTEQRDSAMYRCASSPLLGLEDTDTQYFGPGTRLTVL.

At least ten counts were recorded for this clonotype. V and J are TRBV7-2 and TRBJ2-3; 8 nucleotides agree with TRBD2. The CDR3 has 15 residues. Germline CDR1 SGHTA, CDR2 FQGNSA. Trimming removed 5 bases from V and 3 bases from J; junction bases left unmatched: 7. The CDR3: CASSKFSGVTDTQYF. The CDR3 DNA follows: TGTGCCAGCAGCAAATTTAGCGGGGTGACAGATACGCAGTATTTT.

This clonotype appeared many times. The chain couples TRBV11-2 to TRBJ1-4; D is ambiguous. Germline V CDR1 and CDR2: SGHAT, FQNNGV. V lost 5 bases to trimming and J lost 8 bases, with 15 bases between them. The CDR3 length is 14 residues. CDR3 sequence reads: CASSPPGRPEKLFF. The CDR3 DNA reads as TGTGCCAGCAGCCCACCGGGCCGGCCGGAAAAACTGTTTTTT.

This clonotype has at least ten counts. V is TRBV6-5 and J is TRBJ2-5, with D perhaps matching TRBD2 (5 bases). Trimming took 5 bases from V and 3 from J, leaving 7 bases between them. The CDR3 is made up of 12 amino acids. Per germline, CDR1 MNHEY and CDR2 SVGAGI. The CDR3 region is CASSRAEETQYF. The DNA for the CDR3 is TGTGCCAGCAGTCGAGCGGAAGAGACCCAGTACTTC.

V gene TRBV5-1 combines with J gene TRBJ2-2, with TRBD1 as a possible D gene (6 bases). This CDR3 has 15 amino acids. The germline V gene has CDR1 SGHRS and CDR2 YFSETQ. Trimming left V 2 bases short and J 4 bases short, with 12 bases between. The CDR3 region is CASSLTGKGTGELFF. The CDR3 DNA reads TGCGCCAGCAGCTTAACAGGGAAGGGCACCGGGGAGCTGTTTTTT.

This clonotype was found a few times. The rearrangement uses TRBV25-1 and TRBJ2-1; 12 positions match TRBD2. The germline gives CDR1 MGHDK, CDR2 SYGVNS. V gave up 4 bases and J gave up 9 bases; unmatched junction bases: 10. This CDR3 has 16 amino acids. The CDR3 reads CASSAGASGRVGEQFF. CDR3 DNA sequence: TGTGCCAGCAGTGCTGGGGCTAGCGGGAGGGTGGGTGAGCAGTTCTTC.

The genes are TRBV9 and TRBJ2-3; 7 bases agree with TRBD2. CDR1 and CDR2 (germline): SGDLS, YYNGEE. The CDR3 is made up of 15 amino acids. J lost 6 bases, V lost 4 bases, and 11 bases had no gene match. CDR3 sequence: CASSPDLLARDTQYF. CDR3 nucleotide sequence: TGTGCCAGCAGCCCCGACTTACTAGCGCGTGATACGCAGTATTTT.

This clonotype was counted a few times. The chain's CDR3 is CASSLEGTGFGYGYTF. CDR3 sequence (DNA): TGTGCCAGCAGCTTGGAGGGGACAGGATTTGGCTATGGCTACACCTTC. This chain connects TRBV5-5 to TRBJ1-2; 8 bases map to TRBD1. Germline V gives CDR1 SGHKS, CDR2 YYEKEE (reference sequence). The V and J ends lost 0 bases and 4 bases, in that order; junction bases with no gene match: 8. This CDR3 contains 16 residues. The full variable domain, rest sourced from reference TRBV5-5 and TRBJ1-2, is DAGVTQSPTHLIKTRGQQVTLRCSPISGHKSVSWYQQVLGQGPQFIFQYYEKEERGRGNFPDRFSARQFPNYSSELNVNALLLGDSALYLCASSLEGTGFGYGYTFGSGTRLTVV.

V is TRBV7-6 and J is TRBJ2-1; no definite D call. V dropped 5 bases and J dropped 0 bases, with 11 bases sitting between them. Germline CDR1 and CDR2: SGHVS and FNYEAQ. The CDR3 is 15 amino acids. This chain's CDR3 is CASSARSASYNEQFF. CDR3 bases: TGTGCCAGCAGCGCCCGCTCGGCCTCCTACAATGAGCAGTTCTTC. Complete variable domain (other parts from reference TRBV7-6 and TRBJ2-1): GAGVSQSPRYKVTKRGQDVALRCDPISGHVSLYWYRQALGQGPEFLTYFNYEAQQDKSGLPNDRFSAERPEGSISTLTIQRTEQRDSAMYRCASSARSASYNEQFFGPGTRLTVL.

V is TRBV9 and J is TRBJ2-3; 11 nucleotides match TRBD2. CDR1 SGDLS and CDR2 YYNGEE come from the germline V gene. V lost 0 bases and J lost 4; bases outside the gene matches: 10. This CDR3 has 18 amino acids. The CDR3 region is CASSVEALAGGRADTQYF. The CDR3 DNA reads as TGTGCCAGCAGCGTAGAGGCCCTAGCGGGAGGTCGTGCAGATACGCAGTATTTT.

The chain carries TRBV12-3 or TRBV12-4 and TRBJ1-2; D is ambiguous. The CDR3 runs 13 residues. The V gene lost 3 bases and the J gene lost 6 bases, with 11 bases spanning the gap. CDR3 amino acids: CASSFSGFNGYTF. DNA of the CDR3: TGTGCCAGCAGTTTCTCGGGGTTCAATGGCTACACCTTC.

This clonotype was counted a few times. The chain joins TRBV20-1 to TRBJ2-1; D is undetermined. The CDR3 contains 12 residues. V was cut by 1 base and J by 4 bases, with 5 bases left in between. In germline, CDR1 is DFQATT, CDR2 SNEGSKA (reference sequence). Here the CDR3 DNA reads TGCAGTGCTAGAGGGCAGTACAATGAGCAGTTCTTC. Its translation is CSARGQYNEQFF.

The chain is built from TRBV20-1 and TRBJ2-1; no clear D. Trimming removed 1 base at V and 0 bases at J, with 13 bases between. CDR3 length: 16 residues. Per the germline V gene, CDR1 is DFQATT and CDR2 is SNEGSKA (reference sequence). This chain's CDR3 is CSARVLATRSYNEQFF. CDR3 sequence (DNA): TGCAGTGCTAGAGTTTTAGCCACCCGCTCCTACAATGAGCAGTTCTTC.

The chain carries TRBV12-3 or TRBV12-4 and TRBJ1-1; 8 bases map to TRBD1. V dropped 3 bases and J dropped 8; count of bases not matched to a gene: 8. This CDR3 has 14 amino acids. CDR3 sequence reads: CASSFSGGTGEAFF. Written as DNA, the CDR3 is TGTGCCAGCAGTTTTTCGGGCGGGACAGGCGAAGCTTTCTTT.

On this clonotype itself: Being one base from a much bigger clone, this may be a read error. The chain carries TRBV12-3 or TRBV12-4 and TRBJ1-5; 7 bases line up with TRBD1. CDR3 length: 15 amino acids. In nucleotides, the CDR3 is TGTGCCAACAGTTTAAGAACAGGGGGCAATCAGCCCCAGCATTTT. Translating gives CANSLRTGGNQPQHF.

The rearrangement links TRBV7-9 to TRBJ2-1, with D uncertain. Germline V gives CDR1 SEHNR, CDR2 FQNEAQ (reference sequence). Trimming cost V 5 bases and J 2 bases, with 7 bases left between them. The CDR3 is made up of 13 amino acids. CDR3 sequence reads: CASSPSAYNEQFF. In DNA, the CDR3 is TGTGCCAGCAGCCCCTCCGCCTACAATGAGCAGTTCTTC.

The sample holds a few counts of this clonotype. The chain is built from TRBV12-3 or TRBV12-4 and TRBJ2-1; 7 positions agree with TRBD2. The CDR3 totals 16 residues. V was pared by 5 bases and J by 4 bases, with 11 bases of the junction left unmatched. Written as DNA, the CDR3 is TGTGCCAGCAGTCCTAGTAGCGGGTTAGGTTACAATGAGCAGTTCTTC. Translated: CASSPSSGLGYNEQFF.

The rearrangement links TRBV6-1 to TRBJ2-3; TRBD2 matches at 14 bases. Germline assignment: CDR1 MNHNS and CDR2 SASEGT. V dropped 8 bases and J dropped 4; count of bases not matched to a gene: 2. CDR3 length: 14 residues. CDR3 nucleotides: TGTGCCAGCCAGGGACTAGCGGGAGCAGATACGCAGTATTTT. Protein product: CASQGLAGADTQYF.

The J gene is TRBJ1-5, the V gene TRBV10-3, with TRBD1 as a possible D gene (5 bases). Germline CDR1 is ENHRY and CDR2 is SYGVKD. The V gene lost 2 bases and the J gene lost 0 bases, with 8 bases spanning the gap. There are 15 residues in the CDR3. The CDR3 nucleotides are TGTGCCATCAGTGAGAGACAGAATAGCAATCAGCCCCAGCATTTT. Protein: CAISERQNSNQPQHF.

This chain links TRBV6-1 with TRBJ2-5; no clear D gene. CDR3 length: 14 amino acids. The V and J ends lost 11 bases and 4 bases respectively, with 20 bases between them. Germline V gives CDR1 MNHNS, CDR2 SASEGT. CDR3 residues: CACTLPTEPETQYF. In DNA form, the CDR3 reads TGTGCCTGCACCCTACCGACGGAGCCAGAGACCCAGTACTTC.

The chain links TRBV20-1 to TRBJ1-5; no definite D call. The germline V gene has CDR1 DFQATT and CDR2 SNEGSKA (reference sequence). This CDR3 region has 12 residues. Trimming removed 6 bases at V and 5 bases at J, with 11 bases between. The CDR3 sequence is CSARYSDQPQHF. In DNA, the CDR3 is TGCAGTGCCCGTTATTCGGATCAGCCCCAGCATTTT.

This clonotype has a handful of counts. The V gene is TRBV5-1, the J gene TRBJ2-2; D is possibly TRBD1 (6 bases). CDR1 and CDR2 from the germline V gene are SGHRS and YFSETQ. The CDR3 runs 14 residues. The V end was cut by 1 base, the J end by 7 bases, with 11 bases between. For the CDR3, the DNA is TGCGCCAGCAGCTTGAACAGGGTTGTCGGGGAGCTGTTTTTT. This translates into CASSLNRVVGELFF.

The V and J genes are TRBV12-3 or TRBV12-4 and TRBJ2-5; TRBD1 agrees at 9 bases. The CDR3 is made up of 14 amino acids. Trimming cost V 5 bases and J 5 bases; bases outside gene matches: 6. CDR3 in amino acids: CASSPGTGIETQYF. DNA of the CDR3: TGTGCCAGCAGTCCGGGGACAGGGATTGAGACCCAGTACTTC.

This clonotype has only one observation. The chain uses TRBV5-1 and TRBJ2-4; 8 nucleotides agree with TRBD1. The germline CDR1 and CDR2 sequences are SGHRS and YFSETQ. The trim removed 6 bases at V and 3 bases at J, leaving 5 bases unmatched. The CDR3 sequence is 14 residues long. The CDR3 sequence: CASKDREDKNIQYF. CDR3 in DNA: TGCGCCAGCAAGGACAGGGAGGACAAAAACATTCAGTACTTC.

The DNA for the CDR3 is TGCAGTGCTAGATCCGGGGGCGGGGATCAGCCCCAGCATTTT. Amino acid sequence: CSARSGGGDQPQHF. The chain combines TRBV20-1 with TRBJ1-5; tentatively, D is TRBD1 (6 bases). The CDR3 loop spans 14 amino acids. With 2 bases removed from V and 5 bases from J, the gap between germline ends came to 13 bases. CDR1 is DFQATT and CDR2 is SNEGSKA in the germline V gene (reference sequence).

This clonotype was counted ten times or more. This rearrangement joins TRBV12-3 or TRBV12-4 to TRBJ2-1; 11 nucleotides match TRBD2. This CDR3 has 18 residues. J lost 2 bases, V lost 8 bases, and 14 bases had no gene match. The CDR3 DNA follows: TGTGCCAGCCAGGAATGGCTAGCGGGAGGTCTCCCCTACAATGAGCAGTTCTTC. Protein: CASQEWLAGGLPYNEQFF.

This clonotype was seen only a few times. Here the CDR3 DNA reads TGTGCCAGCAGTTTAGCAAACAATGAAAAACTGTTTTTT. Its translation: CASSLANNEKLFF. V gene TRBV12-3 or TRBV12-4 combines with J gene TRBJ1-4; D is unclear. The CDR3 contains 13 residues. V was cut by 0 bases and J by 5 bases, with 4 bases left in between.

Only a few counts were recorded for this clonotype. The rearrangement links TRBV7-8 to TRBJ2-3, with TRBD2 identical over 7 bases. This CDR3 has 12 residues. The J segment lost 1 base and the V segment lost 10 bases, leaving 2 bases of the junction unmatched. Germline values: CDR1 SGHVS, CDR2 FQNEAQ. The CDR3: CATTSGTDTQYF. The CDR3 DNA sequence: TGTGCCACCACTAGCGGCACAGATACGCAGTATTTT.

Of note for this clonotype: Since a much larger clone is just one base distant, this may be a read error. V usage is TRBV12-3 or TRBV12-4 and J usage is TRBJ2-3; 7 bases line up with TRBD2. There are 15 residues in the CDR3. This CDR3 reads CASSPGGRVTDTRYF. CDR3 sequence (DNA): TGTGCCAGCAGCCCCGGAGGGAGGGTCACAGATACGCGGTATTTT.

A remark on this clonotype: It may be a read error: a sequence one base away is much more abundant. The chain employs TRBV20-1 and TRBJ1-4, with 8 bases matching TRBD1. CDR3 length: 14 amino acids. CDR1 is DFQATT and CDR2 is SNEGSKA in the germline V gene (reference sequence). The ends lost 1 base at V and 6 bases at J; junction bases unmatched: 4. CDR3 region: CSARVPGGHEKLFF. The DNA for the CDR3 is TGCAGTGCTAGAGTCCCAGGGGGCCATGAAAAACTGTTTTTT.

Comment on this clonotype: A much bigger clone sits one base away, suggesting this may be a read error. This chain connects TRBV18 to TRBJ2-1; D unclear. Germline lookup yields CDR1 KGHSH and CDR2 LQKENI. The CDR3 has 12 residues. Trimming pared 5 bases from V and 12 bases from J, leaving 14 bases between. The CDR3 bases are TGTGCCAGCTCATCAGGTGAATTAACGCAGTTCTTC. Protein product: CASSSGELTQFF.